A single TCR beta chain is shown here with its context. This entry belongs to a study of blood T cell repertoires in COVID-19. For the study at large: Samples taken during acute and convalescent COVID-19 were collected in the United States, Italy and Spain. T cells, B-cell-depleted T cells, or PBMCs provided the cDNA or gDNA that served as material.

Original processing methods: Using reference gene primer amplification, nucleated cell counts were estimated. Sequenced by immunoSEQ multiplex PCR; TCRdb stores in-frame clones only, minus some. Clonal size and the V and J genes are those of that table, whereas D and trimming came from the DNA. The data contain about 120,000 clones, 90% of them singletons. The CDR3 covers 14 residues. The ends were cut back, 0 bases at V and 7 bases at J, with 10 bases in the middle. In Seattle, patients joined the study during active infection and were tracked longitudinally. Material: peripheral blood. This sequence was found in a woman aged 55 to 70 with COVID-19, enrolled during active disease. The V call is TRBV6-7, the J call TRBJ1-3; D perhaps matches TRBD1 (5 bases). TRBV6-7 is filed as an ORF, its function uncertain. The CDR3 spells CASSYSTGSNTIYF. The CDR3 nucleotides read TGTGCCAGCAGTTACTCAACAGGAAGTAACACCATATATTTT.